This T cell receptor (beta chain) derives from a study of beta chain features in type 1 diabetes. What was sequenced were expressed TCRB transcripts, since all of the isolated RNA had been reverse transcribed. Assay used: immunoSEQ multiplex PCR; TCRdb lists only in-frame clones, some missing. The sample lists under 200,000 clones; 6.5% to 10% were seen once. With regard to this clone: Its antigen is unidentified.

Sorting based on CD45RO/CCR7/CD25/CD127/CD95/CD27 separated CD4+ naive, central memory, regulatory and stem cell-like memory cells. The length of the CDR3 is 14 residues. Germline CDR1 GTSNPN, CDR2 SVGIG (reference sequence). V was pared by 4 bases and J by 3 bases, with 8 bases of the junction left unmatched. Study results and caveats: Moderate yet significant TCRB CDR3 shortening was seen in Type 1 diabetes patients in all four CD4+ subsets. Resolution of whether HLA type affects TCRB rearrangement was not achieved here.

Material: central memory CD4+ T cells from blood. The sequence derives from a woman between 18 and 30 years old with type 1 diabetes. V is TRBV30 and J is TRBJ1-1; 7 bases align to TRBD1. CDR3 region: CAWTVGRGYTEAFF. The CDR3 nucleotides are TGTGCCTGGACCGTGGGCAGGGGGTACACTGAAGCTTTCTTT.